The rows below give T cell receptor beta chains drawn from one sample of a study of OX40 agonist ivuxolimab in advanced cancers. Produced via immunoSEQ multiplex PCR; TCRdb's table is partial and in-frame only. Of about 74,000 clones in the sample, about four fifths were seen once. Sequenced here: CD4+ or CD8+ T cells sorted from blood, sampled in a trial of the OX40 agonist ivuxolimab. The receptors here all came from an adult with an advanced solid tumor such as melanoma, head and neck, liver or kidney cancer. CDR3s leave out the opening cysteine and the closing phenylalanine or tryptophan.

CDR3aa,v_gene
ASSYQGAITGELF,TRBV6-5
AWSVLRDTEAF,TRBV30
ASCTGTSGKNEQF,TRBV2
ASSGWGTGAGANVLT,TRBV5-6
AWSVGTGRNIQY,TRBV30
ASTWASGFTYEQY,TRBV5-6
ASSPGTSTYNEQF,TRBV5-1
ASRETTGAAYEQY,TRBV19
ASSLAGEPKQF,TRBV27
AWRPPSGNTIY,TRBV30
ASSKVHSNQPQH,TRBV2
ASSDDRGMAEAF,TRBV10-1
ASSQEAQIYNEQF,TRBV4-2
ASSPVGREKLF,TRBV28
ASSVLAGATGELF,TRBV5-4
ASGPGTSGGARETQY,TRBV12-5
ASSRSDGTFSSYNEQF,TRBV9
ASSLVGVNQPQH,TRBV7-2
ASTPQNGDTYEQY,TRBV6-1
ASSVTTGTGGAYYGYT,TRBV19
ASSPISGGAYEQY,TRBV18
ASSLRGRGAYGYT,TRBV27
ASSLASRDSEKLF,TRBV7-9
ASSLRGRGSNEQF,TRBV11-2
ASSQDPASSYNEQF,TRBV4-1
ASSTERQGFGAF,TRBV19
ASSSHGGRIEKLF,TRBV28
ASSRANTGELF,TRBV7-3
ASSLGGVQSNTEAF,TRBV7-9
ASSGPRNQPQH,TRBV2
ASSRRPGTGGGETQY,TRBV7-2
ASSAGAQETQY,TRBV9
ASSLGGGSNTEAF,TRBV7-6
ASSAGTGNLYEQY,TRBV5-1
ASSPSTGGVSEKLF,TRBV9
ASSSHPNTEAF,TRBV7-2
AISERTASSYEQY,TRBV10-3